This entry lists 18 T cell receptor beta chains sequenced from one sample in a study of blood T cell repertoires in COVID-19. Some clones are missing from TCRdb's copy, which holds only in-frame ones; the method was immunoSEQ multiplex PCR. The table has approximately 250,000 clones, around 80% seen once. Sample: peripheral blood. These receptors were taken from a human donor in a cohort sampled during active COVID-19.

This chain links TRBV6-2 or TRBV6-3 with TRBJ2-2, with 7 nucleotides matching TRBD1. The CDR3 is 13 residues long. Germline V gene data show CDR1 as MNHEY and CDR2 as SVGEGT. The V gene end was trimmed by 5 bases and the J gene end by 4 bases; junction bases not matched to a gene: 1. This CDR3 reads CASSDRVTGELFF. CDR3 nucleotide sequence: TGTGCCAGCAGTGACAGGGTCACCGGGGAGCTGTTTTTT.

This clone was found many times. The CDR3 nucleotides are TGCGCCAGCAGCTTGGGGGTCGGGGAATACCATGGCTACACCTTC. Protein sequence: CASSLGVGEYHGYTF. The chain uses TRBV5-1 and TRBJ1-2, with D unresolved. Deletions cut 0 bases from V and 6 bases from J, with 15 bases between. Germline loops: CDR1 SGHRS, CDR2 YFSETQ. This CDR3 has 15 residues.

The chain is built from TRBV27 and TRBJ1-6, with TRBD1 identical over 11 bases. J lost 9 bases, V lost 4 bases, and 5 bases had no gene match. The CDR3 covers 15 residues. The V gene's germline CDR1 is MNHEY and CDR2 SMNVEV (reference sequence). DNA of the CDR3: TGTGCCAGCAGTTCTCCGGGACAGGGGGTTTCACCCCTCCACTTT. Its protein product is CASSSPGQGVSPLHF.

This rearrangement joins TRBV5-1 to TRBJ2-5, with 7 nucleotides matching TRBD1. The germline CDR1 and CDR2 sequences are SGHRS and YFSETQ. J lost 3 bases, V lost 2 bases, and 1 base had no gene match. CDR3 length: 13 amino acids. The CDR3 nucleotides read TGCGCCAGCAGCTTCGGACAGGAAGAGACCCAGTACTTC. It yields the protein CASSFGQEETQYF. Full variable domain (remainder filled in from reference TRBV5-1 and TRBJ2-5): KAGVTQTPRYLIKTRGQQVTLSCSPISGHRSVSWYQQTPGQGLQFLFEYFSETQRNKGNFPGRFSGRQFSNSRSEMNVSTLELGDSALYLCASSFGQEETQYFGPGTRLLVL.

This clone was recorded at least ten times. The chain employs TRBV12-5 and TRBJ1-1; D gene unclear. V lost 8 bases to trimming and J lost 6 bases, with 16 bases between them. CDR3 length: 13 residues. CDR1 LGHNT and CDR2 FRNRAP come from the germline V gene. Here the CDR3 DNA reads TGTGCTAGTAGGTTAGGAGGGCACCCTGAAGCTTTCTTT. This sequence encodes CASRLGGHPEAFF.

The V call is TRBV4-2, the J call TRBJ2-7; TRBD2 matches at 11 bases. Unmatched junction bases numbered 5, after V lost 4 bases and J lost 3 bases. The CDR3 is made up of 15 amino acids. Germline loops: CDR1 LGHNA, CDR2 YNFKEQ. The CDR3 protein is CASSPRLAGFYEQYF. The CDR3 coding sequence is TGTGCCAGCAGCCCTAGACTAGCGGGGTTCTACGAGCAGTACTTC.

V gene TRBV6-6 combines with J gene TRBJ1-2; D might be TRBD1 (6 bases). The CDR3 totals 14 residues. The germline CDR1 and CDR2 sequences are MNHNY and SVGAGI (reference sequence). V gave up 5 bases and J gave up 8 bases, with 18 bases separating them. CDR3 sequence: CASSPGTPLGGYTF. The CDR3 DNA is TGTGCCAGCAGTCCCGGGACACCCTTAGGGGGCTACACCTTC.

V and J are TRBV3-1 (or the pseudogene TRBV3-2) and TRBJ2-7; TRBD2 matches 7 bases. Trimming cost V 2 bases and J 2 bases; bases outside gene matches: 6. From germline, CDR1 is LGHDT and CDR2 YNNKEL (reference sequence). CDR3 length: 15 residues. The DNA of the CDR3 is TGTGCCAGCAGCCAAAGTGGGCGGGGGACCTACGAGCAGTACTTC. It is translated as CASSQSGRGTYEQYF.

The J gene is TRBJ2-1, the V gene TRBV13; possibly TRBD2 for D (5 bases). Looked up from germline, CDR1 is PRHDT and CDR2 is FYEKMQ (reference sequence). V lost 5 bases to trimming and J lost 3 bases, with 14 bases between them. The CDR3 loop spans 15 amino acids. CDR3 amino acids: CASSPRTGNYNEQFF. The CDR3 bases are TGTGCCAGCAGCCCCCGGACGGGGAACTACAATGAGCAGTTCTTC.

The V and J genes are TRBV3-1 (or the pseudogene TRBV3-2) and TRBJ2-3; tentative D call: TRBD2 (5 bases). The CDR3 totals 14 residues. The ends were cut back, 1 base at V and 4 bases at J, with 9 bases in the middle. The germline V gene has CDR1 LGHDT and CDR2 YNNKEL (reference sequence). For the CDR3, the DNA is TGTGCCAGCAGCCAAGTATTGGGAGCAGATACGCAGTATTTT. Amino acid sequence: CASSQVLGADTQYF.

The chain links TRBV10-3 to TRBJ1-2; perhaps TRBD1 as D (6 bases). Deletions cut 5 bases from V and 4 bases from J, with 11 bases between. This CDR3 is built from 13 residues. Germline lookup yields CDR1 ENHRY and CDR2 SYGVKD. CDR3 DNA: TGTGCCATCAGTTCTACAGGGTCCTATGGCTACACCTTC. Translating gives CAISSTGSYGYTF.

The chain uses TRBV29-1 and TRBJ2-7; D is undetermined. This CDR3 region has 14 residues. Germline V gene lookup returns CDR1 SQVTM and CDR2 ANQGSEA. The V end was cut by 1 base, the J end by 6 bases, with 16 bases between. In DNA form, the CDR3 reads TGCAGCGTTGAAGTAAGAACTCGTGCCCGCGAGCAGTACTTC. Amino acids: CSVEVRTRAREQYF.

This chain links TRBV7-6 with TRBJ1-3, with D unclear. Germline V gene sequence: CDR1 SGHVS, CDR2 FNYEAQ. V was cut by 1 base and J by 0 bases, with 4 bases left in between. The CDR3 contains 14 residues. CDR3 DNA sequence: TGTGCCAGCAGCTTAGTCCGCTCTGGAAACACCATATATTTT. It translates to CASSLVRSGNTIYF.

For the CDR3, the DNA is TGTGCCAGCAGTTTATCGGCGGGTTTTGGGGGAGGAGGAAACAATGAGCAGTTCTTC. Amino acid sequence: CASSLSAGFGGGGNNEQFF. The chain carries TRBV27 and TRBJ2-1, with D perhaps TRBD2 (6 bases). The CDR3 loop spans 19 amino acids. Trimming left V 0 bases short and J 5 bases short, with 23 bases between. Germline loops: CDR1 MNHEY, CDR2 SMNVEV (reference sequence).

V is TRBV19 and J is TRBJ1-5, with D possibly matching TRBD1 (6 bases). Germline V gives CDR1 LNHDA, CDR2 SQIVND (reference sequence). This CDR3 has 13 residues. V shed 4 bases and J shed 8 bases, with 12 bases lying between them. This chain's CDR3 is CASSNRAREPQHF. In nucleotides, the CDR3 is TGTGCCAGTAGTAACAGGGCTAGGGAGCCCCAGCATTTT. The full variable domain, completed using reference TRBV19 and TRBJ1-5, is DGGITQSPKYLFRKEGQNVTLSCEQNLNHDAMYWYRQDPGQGLRLIYYSQIVNDFQKGDIAEGYSVSREKKESFPLTVTSAQKNPTAFYLCASSNRAREPQHFGDGTRLSIL.

This clone has just one count. The rearrangement links TRBV15 to TRBJ1-4, with D uncertain. Between the trimmed V and J ends, which lost 5 bases and 8 bases, there was a span of 18 bases. CDR1 is LNHNV, CDR2 YYDKDF, per germline (reference sequence). The CDR3 length is 15 residues. The DNA of the CDR3 is TGTGCCACCAGCGCACGACGAGGGCTTGGGGAAAAACTGTTTTTT. It translates to CATSARRGLGEKLFF.

This chain links TRBV5-4 with TRBJ2-7; 10 bases line up with TRBD1. The CDR3 runs 14 residues. V gave up 4 bases and J gave up 5 bases; unmatched junction bases: 6. From germline, CDR1 is SGHNT and CDR2 YYREEE (reference sequence). The CDR3 here is CASSARTGGNEQYF. In nucleotides, the CDR3 is TGTGCCAGCAGCGCCCGGACAGGGGGGAACGAGCAGTACTTC.

This chain uses TRBV7-9 with TRBJ1-1; D perhaps matches TRBD1 (6 bases). Germline V gene lookup returns CDR1 SEHNR and CDR2 FQNEAQ (reference sequence). Trimming stripped 6 bases from V and 2 bases from J, with 19 bases between. CDR3 length equals 16 residues. In DNA form, the CDR3 reads TGTGCCAGCAGTCAGGGGAGGGGGTTTGAAAACACTGAAGCTTTCTTT. This encodes CASSQGRGFENTEAFF. Full variable domain (missing parts from reference TRBV7-9 and TRBJ1-1): DTGVSQNPRHKITKRGQNVTFRCDPISEHNRLYWYRQTLGQGPEFLTYFQNEAQLEKSRLLSDRFSAERPKGSFSTLEIQRTEQGDSAMYLCASSQGRGFENTEAFFGQGTRLTVV.